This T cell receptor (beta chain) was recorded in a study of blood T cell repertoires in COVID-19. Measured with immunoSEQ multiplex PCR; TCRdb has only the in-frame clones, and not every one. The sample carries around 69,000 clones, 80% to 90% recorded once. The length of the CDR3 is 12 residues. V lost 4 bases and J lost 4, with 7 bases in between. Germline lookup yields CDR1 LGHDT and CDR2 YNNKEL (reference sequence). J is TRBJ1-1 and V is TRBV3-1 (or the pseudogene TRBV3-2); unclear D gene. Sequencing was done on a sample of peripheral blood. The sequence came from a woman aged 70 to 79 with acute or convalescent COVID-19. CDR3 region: CASSLLGTEAFF. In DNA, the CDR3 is TGTGCCAGCAGCCTTCTAGGCACTGAAGCTTTCTTT.